The 31 T cell receptor beta chains listed next were all sequenced from one sample in a study of blood T cells in healthy people across ages. The second PCR ran roughly 6 to 12 cycles with a sample-barcoded 5' primer and J-beta primers. TCRdb re-called the 5' RACE reads through MiXCR, storing one row per CDR3 protein. The sample lists about 730,000 distinct CDR3 sequences, around 40% seen once, with roughly 20% in the top ten. The sample comprised blood. These receptors were obtained from a woman in her sixties or seventies in good health.

Only a few counts were recorded for this clonotype. This chain connects TRBV11-2 to TRBJ1-2; unclear D gene. Germline V lookup: CDR1 SGHAT, CDR2 FQNNGV. The CDR3 spans 15 residues. Trimming pared 0 bases from V and 6 bases from J, leaving 14 bases between. The CDR3 loop reads CASSLDKAPGDGYTF. In nucleotides, the CDR3 is TGTGCCAGCAGCTTAGATAAGGCCCCAGGAGATGGCTACACCTTC.

This clonotype was seen more than once but under ten times. The V and J genes are TRBV3-1 and TRBJ2-1; D may be TRBD2 (6 bases). CDR3 length: 17 amino acids. The ends were cut back, 3 bases at V and 2 bases at J, with 17 bases in the middle. The germline V gene has CDR1 LGHDT and CDR2 YNNKEL (reference sequence). CDR3: CASSQDGASATYNEQFF. The CDR3 DNA is TGTGCCAGCAGCCAGGATGGGGCTAGCGCAACCTACAATGAGCAGTTCTTC.

The chain uses TRBV29-1 and TRBJ2-3; D perhaps matches TRBD2 (6 bases). Trimming took off 5 bases at V and 2 bases at J, with 14 bases between the two ends. CDR1 is SQVTM, CDR2 ANQGSEA, per germline. This CDR3 comprises 14 residues. The CDR3 region has the DNA TGCAGCGTTCGTAGAGGCGGGACCACAGATACGCAGTATTTT. As protein: CSVRRGGTTDTQYF.

This clonotype has ten or more counts. This chain joins TRBV9 and TRBJ2-1; 10 bases agree with TRBD2. J was trimmed by 5 bases and V by 5 bases; bases with no gene match: 4. Germline V gene lookup returns CDR1 SGDLS and CDR2 YYNGEE. The length of the CDR3 is 14 residues. The DNA of the CDR3 is TGTGCCAGCAGTAATAGCGGGGGGAACAATGAGCAGTTCTTC. Amino acids: CASSNSGGNNEQFF.

This clonotype was seen at least ten times. For the CDR3, the DNA is TGTGCCAGCAGCTTAGACAGGGGCGTAAACGAGCAGTACTTC. It is translated as CASSLDRGVNEQYF. The chain has TRBV7-2 and TRBJ2-7; 7 nucleotides line up with TRBD1. From germline, CDR1 is SGHTA and CDR2 FQGNSA. V lost 1 base, J lost 5 bases, and 5 bases stayed unmatched. The length of the CDR3 is 14 residues.

The V call is TRBV6-2 or TRBV6-3, the J call TRBJ1-4; possibly TRBD1 for D (5 bases). Germline CDR1 and CDR2: MNHEY and SVGEGT. This CDR3 region has 14 residues. V was pared by 6 bases and J by 8 bases, with 16 bases between. CDR3 protein: CASRDGRVGEKLFF. CDR3 coding DNA: TGTGCCAGCAGGGATGGCAGGGTCGGAGAAAAACTGTTTTTT.

This chain links TRBV10-3 with TRBJ1-2; TRBD1 matches at 7 bases. Trimming at V came to 2 bases and at J to 5 bases, leaving 2 bases not matched to a gene. Germline V gene sequence: CDR1 ENHRY, CDR2 SYGVKD. There are 13 residues in the CDR3. The CDR3 here is CAISEDREYGYTF. CDR3 sequence (DNA): TGTGCCATCAGTGAGGACAGGGAGTATGGCTACACCTTC.

The chain is built from TRBV12-5 and TRBJ2-5; D gene uncertain. The CDR3 totals 13 residues. Trimming took 3 bases from V and 5 from J, leaving 10 bases between them. The V gene's germline CDR1 is LGHNT and CDR2 FRNRAP. CDR3 protein: CASGLTRSETQYF. The DNA for the CDR3 is TGTGCTAGTGGTTTAACACGTTCGGAGACCCAGTACTTC.

This clonotype was picked up a small number of times. V gene TRBV6-1 combines with J gene TRBJ2-5, with D tentatively TRBD1 (6 bases). Germline CDR1 MNHNS, CDR2 SASEGT. CDR3 length: 18 residues. The V end lost 3 bases, the J end lost 4 bases, and 24 bases lay between the germline ends. For the CDR3, the DNA is TGTGCCAGCAGTGAGGCAAAGAGACAGGCCGTTTTCCGAGAGACCCAGTACTTC. It specifies CASSEAKRQAVFRETQYF.

This clonotype was seen only a few times. This chain connects TRBV5-4 to TRBJ2-5; tentative D call: TRBD2 (6 bases). This CDR3 has 16 residues. Per the germline V gene, CDR1 is SGHNT and CDR2 is YYREEE (reference sequence). V lost 4 bases and J lost 0, with 16 bases in between. The CDR3 sequence: CASSGSSAGYQETQYF. The CDR3 DNA reads TGTGCCAGCAGCGGGTCCTCTGCGGGATACCAAGAGACCCAGTACTTC.

The genes are TRBV3-1 and TRBJ2-4; no reliable D call. Matching the DNA end better, TRBJ2-7 makes the J call doubtful. The CDR3 is 14 amino acids. The germline V gene has CDR1 LGHDT and CDR2 YNNKEL (reference sequence). CDR3 sequence (DNA): TGTGCCAGCAGCCAAGATCTACCGACCTACGAGCAGTACTTC. Translated, it gives CASSQDLPTYEQYF.

CDR3 coding DNA: TGCAGTGCTATATCAGGGAGCGTGGACAGTGAGCAGTTCTTC. Translation gives CSAISGSVDSEQFF. J is TRBJ2-1 and V is TRBV20-1; D possibly corresponds to TRBD1 (6 bases). Germline V CDR1 and CDR2: DFQATT, SNEGSKA (reference sequence). V lost 4 bases and J 9 bases, leaving 19 bases between the germline ends. CDR3 length: 14 amino acids.

The V and J genes are TRBV9 and TRBJ2-7; no reliable D call. Germline assignment: CDR1 SGDLS and CDR2 YYNGEE. The CDR3 sequence is 11 residues long. The V end lost 4 bases, the J end lost 7 bases, and 9 bases lay between the germline ends. The CDR3 is CASSKNNEQYF. The CDR3 DNA is TGTGCCAGCAGCAAAAACAATGAGCAGTACTTC.

The gene calls are TRBV13 and TRBJ2-7; D is perhaps TRBD2 (6 bases). The CDR3 loop spans 16 amino acids. Germline V gives CDR1 PRHDT, CDR2 FYEKMQ (reference sequence). The V end was cut by 5 bases, the J end by 7 bases, with 24 bases between. CDR3 protein: CASSPGNWDSSREQYF. CDR3 in DNA: TGTGCCAGCAGCCCCGGGAATTGGGACTCATCTCGGGAGCAGTACTTC. The entire variable domain, with the rest obtained from reference TRBV13 and TRBJ2-7, is as follows: AAGVIQSPRHLIKEKRETATLKCYPIPRHDTVYWYQQGPGQDPQFLISFYEKMQSDKGSIPDRFSAQQFSDYHSELNMSSLELGDSALYFCASSPGNWDSSREQYFGPGTRLTVT.

This clonotype was observed a single time. The CDR3 bases are TGTGCCAGCAGCCAAGCACATACCGTTAACACCGGGGAGCTGTTTTTT. Protein product: CASSQAHTVNTGELFF. The chain recombines TRBV3-1 with TRBJ2-2; D gene uncertain. The CDR3 is made up of 16 amino acids. Germline CDR1 LGHDT, CDR2 YNNKEL (reference sequence). V was pared by 1 base and J by 2 bases, with 11 bases between.

In this sample, this clonotype turned up a few times. A read error may explain this, as a much larger clone is one base away. The chain employs TRBV7-2 and TRBJ2-5; no definite D call. V shed 1 base and J shed 11 bases, with 11 bases lying between them. The CDR3 extends over 12 amino acids. The germline gives CDR1 SGHTA, CDR2 FQGNSA. This CDR3 reads CASSLVYNEQYF. CDR3 bases: TGTGCCAGCAGCTTAGTTTACAATGAGCAGTACTTC.

The chain recombines TRBV6-2 or TRBV6-3 with TRBJ2-1, with no clear D. The end of the DNA aligns better with TRBJ2-7, so the J call may be wrong. There are 13 residues in the CDR3. CDR1 is MNHEY, CDR2 SVGEGT, per germline. CDR3 bases: TGTGCCAGCAGTTACCGGAACTACAATGAGCAGTACTTC. Protein: CASSYRNYNEQYF.

This chain's CDR3 is CASSMGGSRDTQYF. The CDR3 nucleotides read TGCGCCAGCAGCATGGGCGGGTCACGAGATACGCAGTATTTT. The rearrangement links TRBV5-1 to TRBJ2-3; possible D gene TRBD2, 5 bases. The V and J ends lost 4 bases and 5 bases respectively, with 14 bases between them. Germline-derived CDR1 and CDR2 are SGHRS and YFSETQ. The CDR3 has 14 residues.

The chain uses TRBV2 and TRBJ2-5; D uncertain. From germline, CDR1 is SNHLY and CDR2 FYNNEI. The CDR3 sequence is 17 residues long. The ends were cut back, 8 bases at V and 3 bases at J, with 25 bases in the middle. The CDR3, as DNA: TGTGCCAGCTGTCCTCTCCGTGGGTACAGACCCAAAGAGACCCAGTACTTC. This codes for CASCPLRGYRPKETQYF.

Details on this clonotype: A much larger clone lies one base from this, so it may be a read error. The genes are TRBV6-5 and TRBJ2-7, with D possibly called TRBD1 or TRBD2 (5 bases each). Trimming pared 0 bases from V and 0 bases from J, leaving 9 bases between. This CDR3 contains 15 residues. Germline V lookup: CDR1 MNHEY, CDR2 SVGAGI. CDR3 amino acids: CASSYSGADSYEQYF. The CDR3 nucleotides are TGTGCCAGCAGTTACTCCGGGGCGGACTCCTACGAGCAGTACTTC.

The V gene is TRBV7-3, the J gene TRBJ1-1; tentatively, D is TRBD1 (5 bases). Germline V CDR1 and CDR2: SGHTA, FQGTGA. The CDR3 totals 15 residues. Trimming stripped 5 bases from V and 4 bases from J, with 17 bases between. The CDR3 here is CASSQTDSRGTEAFF. The CDR3 DNA sequence: TGTGCCAGCAGCCAGACAGACAGTAGGGGCACTGAAGCTTTCTTT.

This chain connects TRBV3-1 to TRBJ2-5; no clear D gene. Germline assignment: CDR1 LGHDT and CDR2 YNNKEL (reference sequence). The CDR3 has 12 residues. Trimming took 0 bases from V and 4 from J, leaving 3 bases between them. CDR3 residues: CASSQDVETQYF. The CDR3 DNA is TGTGCCAGCAGCCAAGACGTAGAGACCCAGTACTTC.

The gene calls are TRBV27 and TRBJ2-3; D remains ambiguous. The CDR3 extends over 14 amino acids. Between the trimmed V and J ends, which lost 1 base and 2 bases, there was a span of 7 bases. Germline V gene lookup returns CDR1 MNHEY and CDR2 SMNVEV (reference sequence). CDR3 amino acids: CASSLWATTDTQYF. CDR3 DNA sequence: TGTGCCAGCAGTTTATGGGCTACCACAGATACGCAGTATTTT.

The rearrangement joins TRBV3-1 to TRBJ2-3; D gene ambiguous. CDR1 and CDR2 from the germline V gene are LGHDT and YNNKEL (reference sequence). V dropped 7 bases and J dropped 2 bases, with 13 bases sitting between them. The CDR3 runs to 14 residues. The CDR3 bases are TGTGCCAGCACCCACTCGAGTACCACAGATACGCAGTATTTT. Its translation: CASTHSSTTDTQYF.

The chain combines TRBV6-2 or TRBV6-3 with TRBJ2-2; 13 nucleotides line up with TRBD2. Germline CDR1 is MNHEY and CDR2 is SVGEGT. The length of the CDR3 is 20 residues. V shed 6 bases and J 4 bases; nucleotides not matched to a gene: 17. CDR3 in DNA: TGTGCCAGCAGCACACGACAGACCGGACTAGCGGGAGTAGGCACCGGGGAGCTGTTTTTT. Translated, it gives CASSTRQTGLAGVGTGELFF.

This chain uses TRBV10-3 with TRBJ2-1; D ambiguous. The CDR3 totals 15 residues. From germline, CDR1 is ENHRY and CDR2 SYGVKD. V gave up 8 bases and J gave up 6 bases, with 20 bases separating them. CDR3 sequence: CAIASSWFAGNEQFF. DNA of the CDR3: TGTGCCATCGCATCAAGTTGGTTTGCAGGCAATGAGCAGTTCTTC.

As to this clonotype: One end of the junction fails to match germline, which may point to a read error. This chain uses TRBV4-3 with TRBJ2-5; D gene ambiguous. CDR3 size: 16 residues. CDR1 LGHNA and CDR2 YSLEER come from the germline V gene. The CDR3 nucleotides read TGCACCAGCAGCCAAGATTTGACGGCAGATCGGGAGACCCAGTACTTC. Translating gives CTSSQDLTADRETQYF.

This clonotype turned up a few times. The rearrangement joins TRBV20-1 to TRBJ2-1; D may match TRBD1 or TRBD2 (5 bases each). V lost 0 bases and J lost 0, with 15 bases in between. CDR3 length equals 17 residues. The germline V gene has CDR1 DFQATT and CDR2 SNEGSKA (reference sequence). The DNA of the CDR3 is TGCAGTGCTAGAGATTTTACGGGACCTGGCTCCTACAATGAGCAGTTCTTC. This codes for CSARDFTGPGSYNEQFF.

This clonotype has more than one count but fewer than ten. The chain recombines TRBV7-9 with TRBJ2-3; D is perhaps TRBD2 (6 bases). The ends were cut back, 5 bases at V and 5 bases at J, with 14 bases in the middle. The length of the CDR3 is 14 residues. Looked up from germline, CDR1 is SEHNR and CDR2 is FQNEAQ (reference sequence). CDR3 sequence: CASSPLAREDTQYF. CDR3 nucleotide sequence: TGTGCCAGCAGCCCACTAGCTCGAGAAGATACGCAGTATTTT.

The DNA for the CDR3 is TGCGCCAGCAAGACCCGACTAAGCGGGAGTGGTGAGACCCAGTACTTC. Encoded protein: CASKTRLSGSGETQYF. The rearrangement uses TRBV4-3 and TRBJ2-5; 8 bases are shared with TRBD2. Unmatched junction bases numbered 15, after V lost 7 bases and J lost 5 bases. CDR3 length: 16 amino acids. Germline V gene sequence: CDR1 LGHNA, CDR2 YSLEER.

The CDR3, as DNA: TGCAGTGCTAGAGGTTCGGAAGACGGTGGCTACACCTTC. Residues: CSARGSEDGGYTF. This rearrangement joins TRBV20-1 to TRBJ1-2; D gene ambiguous. The CDR3 contains 13 residues. V lost 1 base to trimming and J lost 7 bases, with 13 bases between them. Germline values: CDR1 DFQATT, CDR2 SNEGSKA (reference sequence).